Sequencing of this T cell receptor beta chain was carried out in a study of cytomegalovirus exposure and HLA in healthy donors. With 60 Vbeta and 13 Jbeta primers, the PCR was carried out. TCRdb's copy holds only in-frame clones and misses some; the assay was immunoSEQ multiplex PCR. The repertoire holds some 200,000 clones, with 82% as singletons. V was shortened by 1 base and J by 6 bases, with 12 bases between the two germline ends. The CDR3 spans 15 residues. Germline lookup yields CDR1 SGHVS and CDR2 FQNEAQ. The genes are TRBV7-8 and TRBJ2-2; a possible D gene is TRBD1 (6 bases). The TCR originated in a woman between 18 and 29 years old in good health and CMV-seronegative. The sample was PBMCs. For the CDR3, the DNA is TGTGCCAGCAGCTTAGGGGCAGGGGTGTCCGGGGAGCTGTTTTTT. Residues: CASSLGAGVSGELFF.